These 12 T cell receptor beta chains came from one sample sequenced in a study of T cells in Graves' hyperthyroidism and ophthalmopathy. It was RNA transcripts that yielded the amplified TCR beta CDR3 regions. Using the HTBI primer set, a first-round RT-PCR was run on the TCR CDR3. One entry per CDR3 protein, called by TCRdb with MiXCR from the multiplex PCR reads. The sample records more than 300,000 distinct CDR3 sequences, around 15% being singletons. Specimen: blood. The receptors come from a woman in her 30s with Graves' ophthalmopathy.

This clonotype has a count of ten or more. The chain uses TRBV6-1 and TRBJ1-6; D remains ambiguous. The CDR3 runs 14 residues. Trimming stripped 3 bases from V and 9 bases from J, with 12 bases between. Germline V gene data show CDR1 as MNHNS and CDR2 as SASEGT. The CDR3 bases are TGTGCCAGCAGTGATTGGTCAGGTAGTTCACCCCTCCACTTT. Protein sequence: CASSDWSGSSPLHF.

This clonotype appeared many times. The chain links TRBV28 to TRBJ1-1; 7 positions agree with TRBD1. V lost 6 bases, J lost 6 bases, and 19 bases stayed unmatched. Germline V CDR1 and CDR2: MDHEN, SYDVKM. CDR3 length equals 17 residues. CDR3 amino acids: CASRQNDRYRGRAEAFF. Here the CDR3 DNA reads TGTGCCAGCAGACAGAACGACCGATACAGGGGAAGGGCTGAAGCTTTCTTT.

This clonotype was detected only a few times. The CDR3 nucleotides are TGCAGCGTTGAGGACAAGGAGGCCAATCAGCCCCAGCATTTT. It codes for CSVEDKEANQPQHF. The chain carries TRBV29-1 and TRBJ1-5, with a possible D match to TRBD1 (5 bases). Trimming left V 3 bases short and J 3 bases short, with 12 bases between. The CDR3 totals 14 residues. Looked up from germline, CDR1 is SQVTM and CDR2 is ANQGSEA.

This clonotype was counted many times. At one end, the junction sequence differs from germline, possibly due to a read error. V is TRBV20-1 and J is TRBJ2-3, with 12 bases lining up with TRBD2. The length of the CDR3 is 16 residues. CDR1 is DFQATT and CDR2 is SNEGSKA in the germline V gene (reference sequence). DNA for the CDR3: TGCAGTCCTAGCGGGGGGGCCGGCCCTAGCACAGATACGCAGTATTTT. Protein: CSPSGGAGPSTDTQYF.

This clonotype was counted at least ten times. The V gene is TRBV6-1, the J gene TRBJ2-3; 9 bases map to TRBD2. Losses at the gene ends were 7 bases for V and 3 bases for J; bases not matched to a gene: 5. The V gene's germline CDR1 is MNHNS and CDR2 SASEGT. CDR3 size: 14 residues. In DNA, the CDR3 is TGTGCCAGCATTGCGGGGGGGCCTACAGATACGCAGTATTTT. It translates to CASIAGGPTDTQYF.

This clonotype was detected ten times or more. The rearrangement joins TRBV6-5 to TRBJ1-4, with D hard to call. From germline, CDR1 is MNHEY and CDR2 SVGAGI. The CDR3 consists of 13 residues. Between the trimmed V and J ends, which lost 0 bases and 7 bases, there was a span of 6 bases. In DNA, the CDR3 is TGTGCCAGCAGTTACTCGACTGCTGAAAAACTGTTTTTT. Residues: CASSYSTAEKLFF.

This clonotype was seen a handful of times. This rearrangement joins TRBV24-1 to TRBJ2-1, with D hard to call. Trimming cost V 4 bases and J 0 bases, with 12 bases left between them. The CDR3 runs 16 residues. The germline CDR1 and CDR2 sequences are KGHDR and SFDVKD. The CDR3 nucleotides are TGTGCCACCAGTGACGTAACGTCTAGCTCCTACAATGAGCAGTTCTTC. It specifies CATSDVTSSSYNEQFF.

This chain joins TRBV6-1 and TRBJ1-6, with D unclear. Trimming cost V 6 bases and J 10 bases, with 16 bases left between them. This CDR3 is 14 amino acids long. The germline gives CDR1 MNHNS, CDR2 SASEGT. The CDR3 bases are TGTGCCAGCAGCCCCTCGGGGTTAGGGTCACCCCTCCACTTT. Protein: CASSPSGLGSPLHF.

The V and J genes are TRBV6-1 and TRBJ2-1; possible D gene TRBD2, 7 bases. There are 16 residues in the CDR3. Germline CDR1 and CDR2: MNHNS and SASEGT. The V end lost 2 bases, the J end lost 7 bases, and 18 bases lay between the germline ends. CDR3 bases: TGTGCCAGCAGTGAACCTCTAGCGGCGGGGGCTAATGAGCAGTTCTTC. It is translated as CASSEPLAAGANEQFF.

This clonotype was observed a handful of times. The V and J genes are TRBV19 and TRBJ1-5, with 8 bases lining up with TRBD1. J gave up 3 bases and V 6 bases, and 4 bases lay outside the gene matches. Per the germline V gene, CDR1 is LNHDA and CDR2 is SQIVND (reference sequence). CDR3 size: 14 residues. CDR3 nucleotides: TGTGCCAGTAGCAACAGGGGGGACAATCAGCCCCAGCATTTT. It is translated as CASSNRGDNQPQHF.

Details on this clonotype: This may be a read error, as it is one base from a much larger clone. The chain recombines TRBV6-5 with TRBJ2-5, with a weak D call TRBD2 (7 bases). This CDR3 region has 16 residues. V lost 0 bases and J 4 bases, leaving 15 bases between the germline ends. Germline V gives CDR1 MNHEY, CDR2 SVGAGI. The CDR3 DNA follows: TGTGCCAGCAGTTACTCGCCCCGAGGGGGGGGAGAGACCCAGTACTTC. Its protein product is CASSYSPRGGGETQYF.

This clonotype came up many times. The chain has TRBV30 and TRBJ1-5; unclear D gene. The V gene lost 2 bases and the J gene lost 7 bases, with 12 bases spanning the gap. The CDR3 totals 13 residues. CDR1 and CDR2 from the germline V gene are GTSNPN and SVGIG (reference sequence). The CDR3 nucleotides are TGTGCCTGGAGTCGGGGAGGTGGGCAGCCCCAGCATTTT. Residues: CAWSRGGGQPQHF.